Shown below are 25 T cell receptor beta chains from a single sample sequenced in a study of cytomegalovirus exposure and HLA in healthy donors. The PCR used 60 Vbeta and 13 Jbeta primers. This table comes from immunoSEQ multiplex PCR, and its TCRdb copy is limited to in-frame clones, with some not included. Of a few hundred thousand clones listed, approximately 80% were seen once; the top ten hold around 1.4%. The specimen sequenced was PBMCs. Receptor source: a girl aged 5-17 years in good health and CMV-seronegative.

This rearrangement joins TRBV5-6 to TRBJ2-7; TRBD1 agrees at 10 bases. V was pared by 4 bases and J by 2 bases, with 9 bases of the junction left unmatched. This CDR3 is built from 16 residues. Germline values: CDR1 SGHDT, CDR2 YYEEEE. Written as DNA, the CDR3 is TGTGCCAGCAGCCCCGAGGGAGGACAGGGGGCCTACGAGCAGTACTTC. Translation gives CASSPEGGQGAYEQYF.

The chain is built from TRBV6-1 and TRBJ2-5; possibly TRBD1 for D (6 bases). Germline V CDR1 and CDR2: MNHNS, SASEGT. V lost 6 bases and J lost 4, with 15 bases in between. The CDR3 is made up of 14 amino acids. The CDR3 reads CASRADRTLETQYF. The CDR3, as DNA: TGTGCCAGCAGGGCTGACAGGACACTAGAGACCCAGTACTTC.

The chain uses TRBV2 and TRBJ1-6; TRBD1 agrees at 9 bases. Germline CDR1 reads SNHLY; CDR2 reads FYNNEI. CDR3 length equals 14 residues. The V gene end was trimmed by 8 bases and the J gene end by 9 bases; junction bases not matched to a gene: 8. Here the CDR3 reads CASGRTGEFSPLHF. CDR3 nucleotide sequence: TGTGCCAGCGGGAGGACAGGGGAGTTTTCACCCCTCCACTTT.

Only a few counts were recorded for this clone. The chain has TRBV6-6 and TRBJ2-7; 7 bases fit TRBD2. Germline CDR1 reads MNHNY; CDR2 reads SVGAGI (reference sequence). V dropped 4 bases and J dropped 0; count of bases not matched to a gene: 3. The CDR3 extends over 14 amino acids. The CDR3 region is CASSFLAASYEQYF. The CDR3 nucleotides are TGTGCCAGCAGTTTTCTAGCGGCCTCCTACGAGCAGTACTTC.

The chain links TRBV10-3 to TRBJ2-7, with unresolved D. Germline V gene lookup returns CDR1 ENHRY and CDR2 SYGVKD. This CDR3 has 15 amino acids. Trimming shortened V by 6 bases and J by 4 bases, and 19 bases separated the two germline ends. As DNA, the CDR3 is TGTGCCATCAGCCTATCTCCGTCGACTCCTTACGAGCAGTACTTC. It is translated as CAISLSPSTPYEQYF.

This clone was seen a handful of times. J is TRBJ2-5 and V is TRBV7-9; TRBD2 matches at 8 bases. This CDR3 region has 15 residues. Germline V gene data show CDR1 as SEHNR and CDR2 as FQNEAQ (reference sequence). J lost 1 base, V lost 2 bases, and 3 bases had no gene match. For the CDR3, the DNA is TGTGCCAGCAGCTTACCCGGGACTAGCCAAGAGACCCAGTACTTC. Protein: CASSLPGTSQETQYF. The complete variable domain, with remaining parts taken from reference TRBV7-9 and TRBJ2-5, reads DTGVSQNPRHKITKRGQNVTFRCDPISEHNRLYWYRQTLGQGPEFLTYFQNEAQLEKSRLLSDRFSAERPKGSFSTLEIQRTEQGDSAMYLCASSLPGTSQETQYFGPGTRLLVL.

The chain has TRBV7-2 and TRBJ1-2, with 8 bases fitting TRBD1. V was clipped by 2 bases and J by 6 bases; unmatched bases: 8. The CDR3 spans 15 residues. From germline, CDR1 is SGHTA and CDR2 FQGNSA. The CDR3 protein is CASSLKFGTGNGYTF. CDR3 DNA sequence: TGTGCCAGCAGCTTAAAATTCGGGACAGGCAATGGCTACACCTTC.

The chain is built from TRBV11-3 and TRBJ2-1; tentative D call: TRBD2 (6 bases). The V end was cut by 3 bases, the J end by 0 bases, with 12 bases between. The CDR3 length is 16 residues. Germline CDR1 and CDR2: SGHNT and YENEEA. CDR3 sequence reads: CASSFGRGSSYNEQFF. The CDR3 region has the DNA TGTGCCAGCAGCTTCGGGCGGGGAAGCTCCTACAATGAGCAGTTCTTC.

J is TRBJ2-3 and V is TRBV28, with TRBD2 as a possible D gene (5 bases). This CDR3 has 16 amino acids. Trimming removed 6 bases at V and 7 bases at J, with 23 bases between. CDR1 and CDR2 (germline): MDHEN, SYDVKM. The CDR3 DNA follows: TGTGCCAGCAGCCGAAGACCGGTTAGTGACGGGAATACGCAGTATTTT. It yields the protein CASSRRPVSDGNTQYF.

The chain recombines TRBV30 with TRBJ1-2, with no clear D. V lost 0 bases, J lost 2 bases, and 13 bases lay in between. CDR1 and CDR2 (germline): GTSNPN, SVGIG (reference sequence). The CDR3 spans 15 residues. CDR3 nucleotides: TGTGCCTGGAGTGTACGACCGAGCGAGAACTATGGCTACACCTTC. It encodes CAWSVRPSENYGYTF.

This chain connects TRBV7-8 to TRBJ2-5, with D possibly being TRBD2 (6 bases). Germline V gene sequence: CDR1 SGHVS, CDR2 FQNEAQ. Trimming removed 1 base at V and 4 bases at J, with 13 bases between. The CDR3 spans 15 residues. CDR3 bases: TGTGCCAGCAGCTTAGGTGGGGGACTTCCAGAGACCCAGTACTTC. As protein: CASSLGGGLPETQYF. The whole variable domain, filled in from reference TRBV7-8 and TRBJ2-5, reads GAGVSQSPRYKVAKRGQDVALRCDPISGHVSLFWYQQALGQGPEFLTYFQNEAQLDKSGLPSDRFFAERPEGSVSTLKIQRTQQEDSAVYLCASSLGGGLPETQYFGPGTRLLVL.

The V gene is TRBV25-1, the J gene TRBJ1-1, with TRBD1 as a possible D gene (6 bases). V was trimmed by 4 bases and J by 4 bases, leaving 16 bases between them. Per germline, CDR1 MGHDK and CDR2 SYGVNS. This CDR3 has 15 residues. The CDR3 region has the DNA TGTGCCAGCAGTGCTCAAACAGGGTTGGCCACTGAAGCTTTCTTT. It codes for CASSAQTGLATEAFF.

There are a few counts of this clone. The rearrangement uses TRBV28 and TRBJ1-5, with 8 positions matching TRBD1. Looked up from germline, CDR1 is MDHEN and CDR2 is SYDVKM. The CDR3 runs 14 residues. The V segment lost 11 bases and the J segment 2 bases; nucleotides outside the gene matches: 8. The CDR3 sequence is CAARTGIGNQPQHF. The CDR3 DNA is TGTGCCGCCCGGACAGGGATAGGCAATCAGCCCCAGCATTTT.

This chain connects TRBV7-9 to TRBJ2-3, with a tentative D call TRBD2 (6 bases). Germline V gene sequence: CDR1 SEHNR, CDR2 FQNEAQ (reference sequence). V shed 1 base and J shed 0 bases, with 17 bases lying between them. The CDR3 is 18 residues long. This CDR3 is CASSLVIAAGLSTDTQYF. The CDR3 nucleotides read TGTGCCAGCAGCTTAGTAATAGCGGCAGGGCTGAGCACAGATACGCAGTATTTT. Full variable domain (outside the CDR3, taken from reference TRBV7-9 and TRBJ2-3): DTGVSQNPRHKITKRGQNVTFRCDPISEHNRLYWYRQTLGQGPEFLTYFQNEAQLEKSRLLSDRFSAERPKGSFSTLEIQRTEQGDSAMYLCASSLVIAAGLSTDTQYFGPGTRLTVL.

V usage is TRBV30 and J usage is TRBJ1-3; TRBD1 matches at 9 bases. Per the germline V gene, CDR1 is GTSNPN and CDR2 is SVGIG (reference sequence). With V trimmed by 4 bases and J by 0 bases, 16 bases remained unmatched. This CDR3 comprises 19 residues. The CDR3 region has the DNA TGTGCCTGGATGGGGACAGGGATACGCGATTTGAGCTCTGGAAACACCATATATTTT. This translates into CAWMGTGIRDLSSGNTIYF.

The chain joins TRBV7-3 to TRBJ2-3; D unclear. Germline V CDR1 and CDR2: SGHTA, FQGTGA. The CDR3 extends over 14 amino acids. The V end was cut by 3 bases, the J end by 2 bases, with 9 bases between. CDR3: CASSFRGDTDTQYF. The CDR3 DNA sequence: TGTGCCAGCAGCTTTCGCGGAGACACAGATACGCAGTATTTT. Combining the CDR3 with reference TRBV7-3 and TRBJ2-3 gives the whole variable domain GAGVSQTPSNKVTEKGKYVELRCDPISGHTALYWYRQSLGQGPEFLIYFQGTGAADDSGLPNDRFFAVRPEGSVSTLKIQRTERGDSAVYLCASSFRGDTDTQYFGPGTRLTVL.

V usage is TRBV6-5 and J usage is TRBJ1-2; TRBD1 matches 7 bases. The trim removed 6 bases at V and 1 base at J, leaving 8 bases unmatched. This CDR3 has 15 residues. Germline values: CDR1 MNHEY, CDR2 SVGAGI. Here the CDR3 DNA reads TGTGCCAGCAGGGGTGGCCAGGGGGGTAACTATGGCTACACCTTC. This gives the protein CASRGGQGGNYGYTF.

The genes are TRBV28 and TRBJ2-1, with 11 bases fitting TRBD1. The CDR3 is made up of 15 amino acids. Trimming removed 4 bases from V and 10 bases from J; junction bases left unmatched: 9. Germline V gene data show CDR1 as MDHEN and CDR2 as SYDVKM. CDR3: CASSSGQGGPNEQFF. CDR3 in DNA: TGTGCCAGCAGTTCGGGACAGGGGGGTCCTAACGAGCAGTTCTTC.

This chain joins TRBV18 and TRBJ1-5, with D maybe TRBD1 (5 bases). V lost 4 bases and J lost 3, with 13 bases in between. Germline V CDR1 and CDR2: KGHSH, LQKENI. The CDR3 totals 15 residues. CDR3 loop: CASSRTSGDNQPQHF. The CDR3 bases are TGTGCCAGCTCACGGACTTCGGGGGACAATCAGCCCCAGCATTTT. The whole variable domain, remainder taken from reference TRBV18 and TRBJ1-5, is NAGVMQNPRHLVRRRGQEARLRCSPMKGHSHVYWYRQLPEEGLKFMVYLQKENIIDESGMPKERFSAEFPKEGPSILRIQQVVRGDSAAYFCASSRTSGDNQPQHFGDGTRLSIL.

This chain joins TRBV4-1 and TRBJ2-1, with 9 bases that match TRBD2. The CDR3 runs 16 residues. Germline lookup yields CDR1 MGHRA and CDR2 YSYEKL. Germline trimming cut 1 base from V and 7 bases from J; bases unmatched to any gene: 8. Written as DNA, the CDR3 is TGCGCCAGCAGCCAAGGAGAGCTAGCGGGGCTAAATGAGCAGTTCTTC. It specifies CASSQGELAGLNEQFF.

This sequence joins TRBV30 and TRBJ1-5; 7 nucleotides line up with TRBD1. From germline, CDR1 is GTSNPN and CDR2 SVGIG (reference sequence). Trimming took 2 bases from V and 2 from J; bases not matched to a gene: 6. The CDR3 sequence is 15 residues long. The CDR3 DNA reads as TGTGCCTGGAGTCGACAGGGCTTAGGCAATCAGCCCCAGCATTTT. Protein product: CAWSRQGLGNQPQHF. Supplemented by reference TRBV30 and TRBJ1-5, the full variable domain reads SQTIHQWPATLVQPVGSPLSLECTVEGTSNPNLYWYRQAAGRGLQLLFYSVGIGQISSEVPQNLSASRPQDRQFILSSKKLLLSDSGFYLCAWSRQGLGNQPQHFGDGTRLSIL.

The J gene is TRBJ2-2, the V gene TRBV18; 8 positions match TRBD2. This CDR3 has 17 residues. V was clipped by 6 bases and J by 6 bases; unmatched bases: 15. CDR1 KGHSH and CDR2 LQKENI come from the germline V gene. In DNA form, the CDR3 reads TGTGCCAGCTCTCCCTTCGGGGGAGCGGGAGACCCCGGGGAGCTGTTTTTT. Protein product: CASSPFGGAGDPGELFF.

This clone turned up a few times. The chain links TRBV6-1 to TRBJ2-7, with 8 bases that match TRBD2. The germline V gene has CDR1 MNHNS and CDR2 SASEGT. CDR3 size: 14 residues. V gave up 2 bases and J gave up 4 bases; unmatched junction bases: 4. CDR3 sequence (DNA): TGTGCCAGCAGTGAATGGTTAGCGGGGTACGAGCAGTACTTC. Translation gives CASSEWLAGYEQYF.

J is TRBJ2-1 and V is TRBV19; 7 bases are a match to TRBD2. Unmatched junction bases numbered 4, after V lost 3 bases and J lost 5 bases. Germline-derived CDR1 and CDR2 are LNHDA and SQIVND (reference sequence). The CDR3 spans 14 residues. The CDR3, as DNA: TGTGCCAGTAGTATCAGTCTAGCGGACAATGAGCAGTTCTTC. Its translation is CASSISLADNEQFF.

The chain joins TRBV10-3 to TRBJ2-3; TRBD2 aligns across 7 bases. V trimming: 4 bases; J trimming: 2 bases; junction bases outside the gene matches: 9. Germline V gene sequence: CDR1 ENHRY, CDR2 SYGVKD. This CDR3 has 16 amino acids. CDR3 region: CAISVLGLRITDTQYF. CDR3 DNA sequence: TGTGCCATCAGTGTCCTGGGACTAAGGATCACAGATACGCAGTATTTT.